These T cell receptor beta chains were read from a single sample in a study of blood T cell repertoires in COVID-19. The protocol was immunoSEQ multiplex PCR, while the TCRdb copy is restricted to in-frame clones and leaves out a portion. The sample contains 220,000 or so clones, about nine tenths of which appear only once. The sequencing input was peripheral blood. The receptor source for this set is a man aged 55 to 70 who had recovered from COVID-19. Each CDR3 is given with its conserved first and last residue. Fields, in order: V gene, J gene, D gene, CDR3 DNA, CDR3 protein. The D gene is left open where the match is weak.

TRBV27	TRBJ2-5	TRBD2	TGTGCCTCTCGACTAGCGGGAGGAGAGACCCAGTACTTC	CASRLAGGETQYF
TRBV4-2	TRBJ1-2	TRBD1	TGTGCCAGCAGCCGCCCGACAGGGGTGGCAAGTGGCTACACCTTC	CASSRPTGVASGYTF
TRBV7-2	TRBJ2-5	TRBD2	TGTGCCAGCAGCCAACGTAGCGGGCAAGAGACCCAGTACTTC	CASSQRSGQETQYF
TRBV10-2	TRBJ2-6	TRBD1	TGCGCCAGCAACCAACGAGGGGACAGGACGGCCGGGGCCAACGTCCTGACTTTC	CASNQRGDRTAGANVLTF
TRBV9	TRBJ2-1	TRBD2	TGTGCCAGCAGCGTAGCCAGCGGGAGGGCCTCCTACAATGAGCAGTTCTTC	CASSVASGRASYNEQFF
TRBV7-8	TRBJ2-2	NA	TGTGCCAGCAGCAGAAAATCGGGCACCGGGGAGCTGTTTTTT	CASSRKSGTGELFF
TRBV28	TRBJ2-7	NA	TGTGCCAGCAATCGAGTCGCCTACGAGCAGTACTTC	CASNRVAYEQYF
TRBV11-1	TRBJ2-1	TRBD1	TGTGCCAGCACCTCGAGAGACAGGGGTCCCTACAATGAGCAGTTCTTC	CASTSRDRGPYNEQFF
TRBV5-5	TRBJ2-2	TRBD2	TGTGCCAGCAGCCTGAGCGGGAGCCCCAACACCGGGGAGCTGTTTTTT	CASSLSGSPNTGELFF
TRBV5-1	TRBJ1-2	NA	TGCGCCAGCAGCCGTACGGAGGGTAGCTATGGCTACACCTTC	CASSRTEGSYGYTF
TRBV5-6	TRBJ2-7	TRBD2	TGTGCCAGCAGCTTGGCCGCGGCTAGCGGGAAAGTTTACGAGCAGTACTTC	CASSLAAASGKVYEQYF
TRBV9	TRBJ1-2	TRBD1	TGTGCCAGCAGCCCGACAGGGTCCTATGGCTACACCTTC	CASSPTGSYGYTF
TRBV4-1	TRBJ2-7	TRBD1	TGCGCCAGCAGCCTCCGGCAGGGGGCTTGGGAGCAGTACTTC	CASSLRQGAWEQYF
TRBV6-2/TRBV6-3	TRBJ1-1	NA	TGTGCCAGCAGTCCGAGGGGGGGGAGCACTGAAGCTTTCTTT	CASSPRGGSTEAFF
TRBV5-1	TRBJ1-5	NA	TGCGCCAGCAGCTTGGACATGGGGGAGGGTCAGCCCCAGCATTTT	CASSLDMGEGQPQHF